A single sample is the source of the 15 T cell receptor beta chains below, sequenced in a study of T cell repertoires in cytomegalovirus infection. Via MiXCR, TCRdb re-called the reads, giving one row per CDR3 protein. The repertoire holds about 740,000 distinct CDR3 sequences, with 35% as singletons. Sequenced: PBMCs. The receptor source for this set is a human donor in good health (CMV status not recorded). Some clones in this sample may be carry-over from other donors' samples.

The chain is built from TRBV29-1 and TRBJ2-3; TRBD1 might be the D (5 bases). CDR1 and CDR2 from the germline V gene are SQVTM and ANQGSEA. There are 17 residues in the CDR3. Trimming removed 0 bases from V and 2 bases from J, with 18 bases in between. CDR3 sequence: CSVEDKQARILTDTQYF. The DNA for the CDR3 is TGCAGCGTTGAAGATAAACAGGCCCGGATCCTCACAGATACGCAGTATTTT.

This clonotype was seen a few times. The chain uses TRBV12-3 or TRBV12-4 and TRBJ1-1, with unresolved D. This CDR3 is 14 amino acids long. The ends were cut back, 2 bases at V and 11 bases at J, with 18 bases in the middle. Written as DNA, the CDR3 is TGTGCCAGCAGTTTATCAATAAAAGGGTTTGGGGCTTTCTTT. Amino acid sequence: CASSLSIKGFGAFF.

This chain uses TRBV20-1 with TRBJ1-5; maybe TRBD1 (5 bases). Germline V gene lookup returns CDR1 DFQATT and CDR2 SNEGSKA (reference sequence). The CDR3 sequence is 13 residues long. V was pared by 3 bases and J by 6 bases, with 12 bases between. The CDR3 DNA reads as TGCAGTGCTAGGAAGGCTGGGACTCAGCCCCAGCATTTT. It specifies CSARKAGTQPQHF.

The J gene is TRBJ1-2, the V gene TRBV28, with a possible D match to TRBD1 (5 bases). CDR1 MDHEN and CDR2 SYDVKM come from the germline V gene. CDR3 length: 12 amino acids. V lost 7 bases and J lost 5, with 11 bases in between. The CDR3 sequence: CASNHGHYGYTF. The CDR3 bases are TGTGCCAGCAACCACGGACATTATGGCTACACCTTC.

The chain links TRBV29-1 to TRBJ2-2; possible D gene TRBD2, 5 bases. The length of the CDR3 is 13 residues. V lost 4 bases and J lost 5, with 11 bases in between. In germline, CDR1 is SQVTM, CDR2 ANQGSEA. Written as DNA, the CDR3 is TGCAGCGTTGGGACTCCCGAGACCGGGGAGCTGTTTTTT. Protein sequence: CSVGTPETGELFF.

In its sample, this clonotype was seen many times. The rearrangement links TRBV7-8 to TRBJ1-4, with unresolved D. Trimming left V 4 bases short and J 0 bases short, with 18 bases between. Germline CDR1 reads SGHVS; CDR2 reads FQNEAQ. The CDR3 has 18 amino acids. The CDR3: CASSWTTVPRATNEKLFF. Here the CDR3 DNA reads TGTGCCAGCAGCTGGACTACAGTGCCTCGGGCAACTAATGAAAAACTGTTTTTT. Full variable domain (outside the CDR3, taken from reference TRBV7-8 and TRBJ1-4): GAGVSQSPRYKVAKRGQDVALRCDPISGHVSLFWYQQALGQGPEFLTYFQNEAQLDKSGLPSDRFFAERPEGSVSTLKIQRTQQEDSAVYLCASSWTTVPRATNEKLFFGSGTQLSVL.

The rearrangement links TRBV7-2 to TRBJ1-4; 7 bases align to TRBD1. Per the germline V gene, CDR1 is SGHTA and CDR2 is FQGNSA. The CDR3 has 15 residues. J lost 3 bases, V lost 5 bases, and 6 bases had no gene match. In DNA form, the CDR3 reads TGTGCCAGCAGCCGACGACAGGGCCCTAATGAAAAACTGTTTTTT. This gives the protein CASSRRQGPNEKLFF.

This clonotype was seen more than once but under ten times. The J gene is TRBJ1-1, the V gene TRBV30; no clear D. Germline values: CDR1 GTSNPN, CDR2 SVGIG (reference sequence). Trimming took off 5 bases at V and 0 bases at J, with 10 bases between the two ends. CDR3 length: 13 amino acids. The CDR3 reads CAWAAILNTEAFF. The CDR3 DNA sequence: TGTGCCTGGGCAGCCATCTTGAACACTGAAGCTTTCTTT.

Remarks on this clonotype: This may arise from a read error, as a much more abundant clone is one base away. The chain employs TRBV7-6 and TRBJ2-1; maybe TRBD1 (5 bases). V was clipped by 5 bases and J by 6 bases, with 8 bases between them. CDR1 is SGHVS and CDR2 is FNYEAQ in the germline V gene. The CDR3 has 12 residues. The CDR3 sequence is CASSGHPNEQFF. The CDR3 coding sequence is TGTGCCAGCAGCGGACATCCCAATGAGCAGTTCTTC.

The chain recombines TRBV4-2 with TRBJ2-3; D remains ambiguous. V lost 0 bases to trimming and J lost 0 bases, with 4 bases between them. The CDR3 has 14 residues. The germline V gene has CDR1 LGHNA and CDR2 YNFKEQ. CDR3 DNA sequence: TGTGCCAGCAGCCAAGACGCGAGCACAGATACGCAGTATTTT. Translating it yields CASSQDASTDTQYF.

The chain joins TRBV24-1 to TRBJ2-7; D not certain. The CDR3 consists of 13 residues. CDR1 KGHDR and CDR2 SFDVKD come from the germline V gene. V lost 3 bases and J 4 bases, leaving 9 bases between the germline ends. The CDR3 spells CATSDTLGYEQYF. The CDR3 coding sequence is TGTGCCACCAGTGATACCCTCGGGTACGAGCAGTACTTC.

This chain uses TRBV6-2 or TRBV6-3 with TRBJ2-4; 10 bases match TRBD2. Germline V gives CDR1 MNHEY, CDR2 SVGEGT. V trimming: 5 bases; J trimming: 7 bases; junction bases outside the gene matches: 8. This CDR3 contains 15 residues. The CDR3 protein is CASSTSGLALNIQYF. CDR3 nucleotides: TGTGCCAGCAGTACCTCGGGACTAGCGCTCAACATTCAGTACTTC.

The genes are TRBV28 and TRBJ1-2; weak D call: TRBD1 (6 bases). CDR3 size: 14 residues. Germline V gene lookup returns CDR1 MDHEN and CDR2 SYDVKM. Trimming shortened V by 11 bases and J by 7 bases, and 23 bases separated the two germline ends. The CDR3 region has the DNA TGTGCCGCGAACGTCGGGGGGCAAGGAGTTGGCTACACCTTC. It yields the protein CAANVGGQGVGYTF.

This clonotype turned up a few times. The chain carries TRBV12-3 or TRBV12-4 and TRBJ2-7, with TRBD1 matching 8 bases. The CDR3 extends over 14 amino acids. Trimming removed 3 bases from V and 3 bases from J; junction bases left unmatched: 4. Here the CDR3 reads CASSLGQDFYEQYF. The CDR3 DNA is TGTGCCAGCAGTTTGGGACAGGACTTCTACGAGCAGTACTTC.

The chain links TRBV20-1 to TRBJ2-3; D gene uncertain. There are 11 residues in the CDR3. Germline V gene data show CDR1 as DFQATT and CDR2 as SNEGSKA (reference sequence). V was pared by 3 bases and J by 6 bases, with 7 bases between. As DNA, the CDR3 is TGCAGTGCTAGGTGGCAGGATACGCAGTATTTT. Translation: CSARWQDTQYF.